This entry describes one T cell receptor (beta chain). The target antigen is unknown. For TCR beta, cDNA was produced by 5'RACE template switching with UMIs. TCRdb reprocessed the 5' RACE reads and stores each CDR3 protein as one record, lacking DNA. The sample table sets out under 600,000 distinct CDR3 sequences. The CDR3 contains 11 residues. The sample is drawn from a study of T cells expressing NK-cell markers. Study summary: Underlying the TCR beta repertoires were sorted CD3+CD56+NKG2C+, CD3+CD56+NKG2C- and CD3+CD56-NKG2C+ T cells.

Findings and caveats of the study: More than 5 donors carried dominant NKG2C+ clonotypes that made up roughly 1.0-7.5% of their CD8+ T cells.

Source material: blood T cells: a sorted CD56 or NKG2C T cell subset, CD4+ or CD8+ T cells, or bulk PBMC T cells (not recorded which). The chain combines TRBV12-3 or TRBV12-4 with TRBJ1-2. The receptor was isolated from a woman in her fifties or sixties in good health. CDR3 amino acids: CASRIMGYYTF.